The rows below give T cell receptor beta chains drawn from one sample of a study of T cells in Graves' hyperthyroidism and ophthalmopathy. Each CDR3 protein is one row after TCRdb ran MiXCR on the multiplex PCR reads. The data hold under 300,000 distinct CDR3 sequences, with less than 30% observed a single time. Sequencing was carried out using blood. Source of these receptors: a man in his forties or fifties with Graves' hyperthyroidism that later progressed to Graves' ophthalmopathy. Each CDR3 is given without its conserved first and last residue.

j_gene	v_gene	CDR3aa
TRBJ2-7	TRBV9	ASSVEAGRYYEQY
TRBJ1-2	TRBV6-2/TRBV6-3	ASSPFQRQGANYGYT
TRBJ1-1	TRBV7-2	ASWATEAF
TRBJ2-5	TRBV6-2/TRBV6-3	ASSYDFLQETQY
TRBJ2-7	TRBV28	ASSTGDEQY
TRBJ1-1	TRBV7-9	ASCPFGDTEAF
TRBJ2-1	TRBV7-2	ASSSTAGGPYNEQF
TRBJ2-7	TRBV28	ASSWGLAGATWY
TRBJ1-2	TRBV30	AWTRGNYGYT
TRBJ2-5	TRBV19	ASSIVPGSETQY
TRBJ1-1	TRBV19	ASSKVGGTPMNTEAF
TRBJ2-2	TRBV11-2	ASSLGGDRNTGELF
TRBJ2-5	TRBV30	AWSHTGGHQETQY
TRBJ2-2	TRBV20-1	SARVRDRNTGELF
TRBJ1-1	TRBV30	AWIRRTPLGAF
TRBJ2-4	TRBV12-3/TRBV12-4	ASSLFPDTALNIQY
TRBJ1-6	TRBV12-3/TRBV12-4	ASSSTGNNSPLH
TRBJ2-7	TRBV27	ASSFKLAGSYEQY
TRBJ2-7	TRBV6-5	ASSLGLAGTSSYEQY
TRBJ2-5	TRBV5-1	ASSFTLGTGGETQY
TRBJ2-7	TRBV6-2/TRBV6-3	ASTLVQDRAYEQY
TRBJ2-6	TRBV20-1	SARGSGANVLT
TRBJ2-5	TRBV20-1	SARDTGSGETQY
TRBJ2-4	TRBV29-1	SVEDAVLAKNIQY
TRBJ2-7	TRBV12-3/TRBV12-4	ASSLGGIEQY
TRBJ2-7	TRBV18	ASSQTGGYYSYEQY
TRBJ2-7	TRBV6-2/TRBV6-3	ASRSPGAYEQY
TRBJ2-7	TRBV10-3	ATSTAVSYEQY
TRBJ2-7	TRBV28	ASSLPRSTIRNSYEQY
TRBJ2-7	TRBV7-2	ASAWDRGAYEQY
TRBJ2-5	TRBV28	ASSSVSGSQVTQY
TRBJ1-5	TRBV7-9	ASSLGGFNQPQH
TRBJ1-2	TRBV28	ASSSAGAARDGYT
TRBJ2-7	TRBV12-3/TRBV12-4	ASRLAGEYEQY
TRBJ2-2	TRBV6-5	ASSYPTTGTINTGELF
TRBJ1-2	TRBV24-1	ATSAPTGVGGYT
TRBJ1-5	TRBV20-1	SASPGGGNQPQH
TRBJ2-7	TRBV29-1	SVVAWNSYEQY
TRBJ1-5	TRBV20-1	SAQAGNSDQPQH
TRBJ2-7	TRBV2	ASSEQGNEQY
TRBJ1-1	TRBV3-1	ASSEFPNTEAF